The clone carrying this TCR beta chain appeared a few times. With V trimmed by 8 bases and J by 3 bases, 6 bases remained unmatched. This CDR3 spans 14 amino acids. Germline V gene data show CDR1 as MDHEN and CDR2 as SYDVKM. This specimen belongs to a study of early T cells in non-severe SARS-CoV-2 infection. TCRdb re-called the 5' RACE reads through MiXCR, storing one row per CDR3 protein. The data show 65,000 to 75,000 distinct CDR3 sequences, with around 10% seen just once and roughly 3.8% held by the top ten. The specimen was whole blood. The V call is TRBV28, the J call TRBJ2-7, with TRBD1 matching 11 bases. The TCR comes from an adult who was a healthcare worker with PCR-confirmed SARS-CoV-2 infection or an uninfected control (not recorded which). CDR3 sequence: CASCGQGALYEQYF. CDR3 nucleotides: TGTGCCAGCTGCGGACAGGGGGCTCTCTACGAGCAGTACTTC.